This TCR beta chain was sequenced in a study of identical twins. Template switching introduced a universal primer site, and the cDNA bore unique molecular identifiers. TCRdb re-analysed the 5' RACE reads in MiXCR, keeping a single row per CDR3 protein. The top ten hold just over 7% of the sample, which has some 320,000 distinct CDR3 sequences, about 12% seen once. The V gene lost 2 bases and the J gene lost 4 bases, with 15 bases spanning the gap. CDR3 length: 15 amino acids. These data were also filed under a second study, of yellow fever vaccine responses in identical twins.

The chain combines TRBV12-3 or TRBV12-4 with TRBJ2-7; maybe TRBD2 (6 bases). Sequenced sample: CD8+ T cells sorted from blood. This TCR came from a woman younger than 30 in good health. CDR3 protein: CASSLIGEEKYEQYF. CDR3 nucleotide sequence: TGTGCCAGCAGTTTAATTGGGGAGGAAAAATACGAGCAGTACTTC.